This record covers a single T cell receptor (beta chain). This CDR3 has 15 amino acids. Germline V CDR1 and CDR2: MDHEN, SYDVKM. V was shortened by 2 bases and J by 2 bases, with 12 bases between the two germline ends. This sample is part of a study of blood T cell repertoires in COVID-19. Study-wide background: PBMCs, B-cell-depleted T cells, or T cells were the source of the cDNA or gDNA that made up the material.

The assay was immunoSEQ multiplex PCR, and TCRdb's table has in-frame clones only and misses some. The top ten hold over 5.5% of the sample, which has around 23,000 clones, about four fifths seen once. The sequence came from a human donor in a cohort sampled during active COVID-19. The specimen was peripheral blood. The chain couples TRBV28 to TRBJ1-1, with no clear D. The CDR3 sequence: CASSLEGRINTEAFF. The DNA of the CDR3 is TGTGCCAGCAGTTTAGAGGGTCGGATCAACACTGAAGCTTTCTTT.